This TCR beta chain was found in a study of STAT5B mutations in CD4+ large granular lymphocyte leukemia. About the study: Healthy donors showed HLA-associated enrichment of the CDR3 'QG' motif.

The CDR3 sequence is 16 residues long. Germline V lookup: CDR1 LNHDA, CDR2 SQIVND (reference sequence). V gave up 7 bases and J gave up 3 bases; unmatched junction bases: 10. Data came from immunoSEQ multiplex PCR; TCRdb stores just in-frame clones and leaves some out. The table lists 20,000 to 25,000 clones, 79% of them singletons. Healthy controls were blood donor buffy coats. The origin of this receptor is a human donor in good health. The sequencing input was CD4+ T cells from blood buffy coats. The chain has TRBV19 and TRBJ1-5, with 9 bases identical to TRBD1. CDR3 bases: TGTGCCAGTACCTTCTCCGGGACAGGGCTCAATCAGCCCCAGCATTTT. Amino acids: CASTFSGTGLNQPQHF.